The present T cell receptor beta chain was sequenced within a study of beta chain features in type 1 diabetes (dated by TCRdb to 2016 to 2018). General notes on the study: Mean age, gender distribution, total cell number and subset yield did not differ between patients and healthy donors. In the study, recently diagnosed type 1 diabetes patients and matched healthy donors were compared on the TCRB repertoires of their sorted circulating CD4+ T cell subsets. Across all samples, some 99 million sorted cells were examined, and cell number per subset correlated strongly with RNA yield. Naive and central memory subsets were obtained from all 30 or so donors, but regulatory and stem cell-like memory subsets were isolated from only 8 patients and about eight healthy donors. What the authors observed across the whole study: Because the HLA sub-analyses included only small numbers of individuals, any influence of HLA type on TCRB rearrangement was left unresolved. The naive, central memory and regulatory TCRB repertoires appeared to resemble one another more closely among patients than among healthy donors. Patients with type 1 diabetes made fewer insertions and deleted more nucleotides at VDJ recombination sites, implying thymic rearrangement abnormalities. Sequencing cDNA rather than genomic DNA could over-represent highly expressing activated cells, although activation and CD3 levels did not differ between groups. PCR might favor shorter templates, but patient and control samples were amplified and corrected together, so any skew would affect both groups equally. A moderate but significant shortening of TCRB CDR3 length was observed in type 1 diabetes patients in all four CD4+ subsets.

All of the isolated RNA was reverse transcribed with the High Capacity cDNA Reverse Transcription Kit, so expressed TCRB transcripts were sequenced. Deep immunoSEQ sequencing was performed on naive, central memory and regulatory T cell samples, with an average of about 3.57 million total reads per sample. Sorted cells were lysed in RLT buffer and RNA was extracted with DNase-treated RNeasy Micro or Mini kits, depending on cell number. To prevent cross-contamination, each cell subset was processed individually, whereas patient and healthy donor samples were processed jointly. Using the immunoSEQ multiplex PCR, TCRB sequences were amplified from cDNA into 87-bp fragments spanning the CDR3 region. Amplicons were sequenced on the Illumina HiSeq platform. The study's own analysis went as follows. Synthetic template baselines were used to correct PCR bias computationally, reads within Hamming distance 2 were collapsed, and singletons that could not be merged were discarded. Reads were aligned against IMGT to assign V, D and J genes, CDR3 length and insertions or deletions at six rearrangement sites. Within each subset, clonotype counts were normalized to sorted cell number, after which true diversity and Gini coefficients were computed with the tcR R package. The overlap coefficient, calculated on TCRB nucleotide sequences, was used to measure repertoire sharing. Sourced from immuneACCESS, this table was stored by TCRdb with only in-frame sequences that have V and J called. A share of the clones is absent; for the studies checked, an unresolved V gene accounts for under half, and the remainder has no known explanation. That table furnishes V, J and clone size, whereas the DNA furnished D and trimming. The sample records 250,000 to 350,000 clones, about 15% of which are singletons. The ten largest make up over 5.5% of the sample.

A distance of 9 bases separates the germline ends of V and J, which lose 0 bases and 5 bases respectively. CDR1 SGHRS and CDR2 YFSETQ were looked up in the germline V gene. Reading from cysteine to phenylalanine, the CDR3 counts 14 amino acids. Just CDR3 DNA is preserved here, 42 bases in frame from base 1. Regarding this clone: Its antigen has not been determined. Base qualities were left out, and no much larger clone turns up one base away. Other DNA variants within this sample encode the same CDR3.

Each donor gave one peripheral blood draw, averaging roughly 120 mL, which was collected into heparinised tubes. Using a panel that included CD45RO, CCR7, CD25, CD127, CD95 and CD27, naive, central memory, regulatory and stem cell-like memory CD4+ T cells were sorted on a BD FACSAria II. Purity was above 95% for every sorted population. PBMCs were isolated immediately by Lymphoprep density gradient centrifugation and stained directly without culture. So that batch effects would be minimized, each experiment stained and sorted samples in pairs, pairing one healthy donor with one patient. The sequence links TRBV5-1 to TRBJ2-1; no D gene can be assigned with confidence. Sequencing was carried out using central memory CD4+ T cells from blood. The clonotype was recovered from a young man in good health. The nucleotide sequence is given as TGCGCCAGCAGCTTGGTGGGTCGAGACAATGAGCAGTTCTTC. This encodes CASSLVGRDNEQFF.